This T cell receptor beta chain appears in the sequencing data of a study of blood T cell repertoires in COVID-19. This clone has more than one count but fewer than ten. Only in-frame clones appear in the TCRdb table, and some are missing; sequencing was by immunoSEQ multiplex PCR. The sample lists 130,000 or so clones, roughly three quarters occurring once. The V gene's germline CDR1 is MGHRA and CDR2 YSYEKL. The germline V and J ends were trimmed by 3 bases and 4 bases, with 13 bases remaining between them. The length of the CDR3 is 14 residues. This TCR came from a human donor in a cohort sampled during active COVID-19. Sample: peripheral blood. The chain uses TRBV4-1 and TRBJ2-7; D might be TRBD1 (6 bases). In nucleotides, the CDR3 is TGCGCCAGCAGCCAGGGTTCACAGGGTTACGAGCAGTACTTC. Translated: CASSQGSQGYEQYF.